The 24 T cell receptor beta chains listed next were all sequenced from one sample in a study of technical replicates of blood from a handful of donors (dated by TCRdb to the late 2010s). Libraries were constructed by the immunoSEQ multiplex PCR assay. The table was pulled from immuneACCESS by TCRdb, which kept in-frame rearrangements only. Such tables lose some clones; where checked, under half of the loss comes from unresolved V genes, and the rest has no known cause. The sample includes about 79,000 clones, with 91% observed a single time. Approximately 0.4% of the sample rests with the top ten. The sequencing input was T cells isolated from PBMCs. Receptors originate from a human donor in good health. Some clones in this sample may be carry-over from other donors' samples.

The chain employs TRBV25-1 and TRBJ2-7, with 7 bases matching TRBD1. The CDR3 covers 13 residues. Germline V CDR1 and CDR2: MGHDK, SYGVNS. With 3 bases clipped from V and 3 bases from J, the junction kept 2 bases outside the gene matches. The DNA of the CDR3 is TGTGCCAGCAGTGAGGGGACAGTCTACGAGCAGTACTTC. This codes for CASSEGTVYEQYF.

The chain uses TRBV27 and TRBJ2-3; the D is unclear. The CDR3 is 13 residues long. Between the trimmed V and J ends, which lost 2 bases and 2 bases, there was a span of 5 bases. CDR1 MNHEY and CDR2 SMNVEV come from the germline V gene (reference sequence). The CDR3 DNA is TGTGCCAGCAGTTTAAGCTTCACAGATACGCAGTATTTT. This encodes CASSLSFTDTQYF.

The gene calls are TRBV7-2 and TRBJ2-7, with 8 bases lining up with TRBD2. The V gene's germline CDR1 is SGHTA and CDR2 FQGNSA. J lost 2 bases, V lost 3 bases, and 3 bases had no gene match. This CDR3 spans 14 amino acids. The CDR3 sequence: CASSFERETYEQYF. The CDR3 bases are TGTGCCAGCAGCTTTGAGCGGGAGACCTACGAGCAGTACTTC.

This clone has just a few counts. V is TRBV19 and J is TRBJ2-1, with D possibly being TRBD1 (5 bases). V lost 6 bases, J lost 9 bases, and 12 bases lay in between. The CDR3 sequence is 12 residues long. Germline-derived CDR1 and CDR2 are LNHDA and SQIVND (reference sequence). The CDR3 protein is CASSDDSGEQFF. Here the CDR3 DNA reads TGTGCCAGTAGCGATGACAGTGGTGAGCAGTTCTTC.

This clone appeared a single time. The J gene is TRBJ1-6, the V gene TRBV6-4, with D unresolved. In germline, CDR1 is MRHNA, CDR2 SNTAGT. This CDR3 is built from 13 residues. V gave up 2 bases and J gave up 7 bases, with 6 bases separating them. The CDR3 sequence: CASSDGGNSPLHF. The DNA of the CDR3 is TGTGCCAGCAGTGACGGCGGCAATTCACCCCTCCACTTT.

The V call is TRBV18, the J call TRBJ2-3, with TRBD2 matching over 10 bases. The CDR3 runs 17 residues. The V gene end was trimmed by 0 bases and the J gene end by 4 bases; junction bases not matched to a gene: 7. From germline, CDR1 is KGHSH and CDR2 LQKENI. The DNA for the CDR3 is TGTGCCAGCTCACCACCGGCTAGCGGGAGTGGCGCAGATACGCAGTATTTT. Amino acid sequence: CASSPPASGSGADTQYF. Supplemented by reference TRBV18 and TRBJ2-3, the full variable domain reads NAGVMQNPRHLVRRRGQEARLRCSPMKGHSHVYWYRQLPEEGLKFMVYLQKENIIDESGMPKERFSAEFPKEGPSILRIQQVVRGDSAAYFCASSPPASGSGADTQYFGPGTRLTVL.

The rearrangement uses TRBV15 and TRBJ1-2; a possible D gene is TRBD1 (5 bases). This CDR3 has 12 residues. Looked up from germline, CDR1 is LNHNV and CDR2 is YYDKDF (reference sequence). With 5 bases removed from V and 5 bases from J, the gap between germline ends came to 9 bases. CDR3 protein: CATSWGEYGYTF. As DNA, the CDR3 is TGTGCCACCAGCTGGGGGGAATATGGCTACACCTTC. Full variable domain (remainder filled in from reference TRBV15 and TRBJ1-2): DAMVIQNPRYQVTQFGKPVTLSCSQTLNHNVMYWYQQKSSQAPKLLFHYYDKDFNNEADTPDNFQSRRPNTSFCFLDIRSPGLGDTAMYLCATSWGEYGYTFGSGTRLTVV.

This chain joins TRBV11-2 and TRBJ2-5, with 7 bases identical to TRBD2. Trimming at V came to 4 bases and at J to 1 base, leaving 6 bases not matched to a gene. In germline, CDR1 is SGHAT, CDR2 FQNNGV. This CDR3 comprises 15 residues. The CDR3 sequence: CASSSLGGSQETQYF. The CDR3 DNA sequence: TGTGCCAGCAGCTCGTTGGGCGGGAGCCAAGAGACCCAGTACTTC.

This chain's CDR3 is CASSPDRAFDGYTF. The CDR3 DNA reads TGTGCCAGCAGCCCTGACAGGGCCTTTGATGGCTACACCTTC. The rearrangement joins TRBV7-2 to TRBJ1-2; 7 bases line up with TRBD1. Trimming at V came to 5 bases and at J to 6 bases, leaving 9 bases not matched to a gene. Germline assignment: CDR1 SGHTA and CDR2 FQGNSA. This CDR3 is built from 14 residues.

The genes are TRBV9 and TRBJ1-1; perhaps TRBD1 as D (6 bases). The CDR3 is 16 residues long. V lost 0 bases and J lost 0, with 12 bases in between. The germline V gene encodes CDR1 SGDLS and CDR2 YYNGEE. The CDR3 DNA reads as TGTGCCAGCAGCGTAGGTACCGGGACAATGAACACTGAAGCTTTCTTT. Translated: CASSVGTGTMNTEAFF.

This chain connects TRBV7-9 to TRBJ2-7; TRBD1 matches 9 bases. Germline-derived CDR1 and CDR2 are SEHNR and FQNEAQ (reference sequence). Trimming at V came to 5 bases and at J to 5 bases, leaving 7 bases not matched to a gene. The CDR3 is 14 residues long. DNA of the CDR3: TGTGCCAGCAGCCCCCGGGACAGGGACAACGAGCAGTACTTC. It yields the protein CASSPRDRDNEQYF.

The gene calls are TRBV5-1 and TRBJ2-7; D is unclear. V lost 3 bases and J 1 base, leaving 11 bases between the germline ends. The CDR3 is 14 amino acids. CDR1 and CDR2 (germline): SGHRS, YFSETQ. CDR3 DNA: TGCGCCAGCAGCTCGACTTCGGCTTCCTACGAGCAGTACTTC. Encoded protein: CASSSTSASYEQYF.

This rearrangement joins TRBV9 to TRBJ2-5; D ambiguous. The CDR3 covers 12 residues. The germline V gene has CDR1 SGDLS and CDR2 YYNGEE. Trimming took 2 bases from V and 3 from J, leaving 5 bases between them. The CDR3 loop is CASSVSEETQYF. DNA of the CDR3: TGTGCCAGCAGCGTGTCGGAAGAGACCCAGTACTTC.

The chain joins TRBV5-1 to TRBJ2-1, with 7 bases lining up with TRBD2. The CDR3 sequence is 16 residues long. The V gene end was trimmed by 5 bases and the J gene end by 0 bases; junction bases not matched to a gene: 8. Germline assignment: CDR1 SGHRS and CDR2 YFSETQ. The CDR3 region has the DNA TGCGCCAGCAGTACCGGGACTACCTCCTCCTACAATGAGCAGTTCTTC. Encoded protein: CASSTGTTSSYNEQFF.

The chain employs TRBV4-3 and TRBJ2-3, with 11 bases aligning to TRBD1. Germline V gene data show CDR1 as LGHNA and CDR2 as YSLEER. With 0 bases clipped from V and 3 bases from J, the junction kept 5 bases outside the gene matches. The CDR3 is made up of 17 amino acids. CDR3 loop: CASSQDPGQGATDTQYF. CDR3 nucleotide sequence: TGCGCCAGCAGCCAAGACCCCGGACAGGGGGCAACAGATACGCAGTATTTT.

The rearrangement uses TRBV7-2 and TRBJ1-2; D call uncertain. The CDR3 extends over 15 amino acids. The V end lost 1 base, the J end lost 3 bases, and 12 bases lay between the germline ends. The V gene's germline CDR1 is SGHTA and CDR2 FQGNSA. This CDR3 reads CASSLDPGFDYGYTF. CDR3 nucleotides: TGTGCCAGCAGCTTAGACCCGGGTTTTGACTATGGCTACACCTTC.

This rearrangement joins TRBV23-1 to TRBJ1-4; D call uncertain. TRBV23-1 is given ORF status, its function remaining uncertain. V was cut by 1 base and J by 0 bases, with 6 bases left in between. This CDR3 contains 15 residues. CDR3 nucleotide sequence: TGCGCCAGCAGTCAATTCGGGGCAACTAATGAAAAACTGTTTTTT. It is translated as CASSQFGATNEKLFF.

The V and J genes are TRBV19 and TRBJ1-2; weak D call: TRBD1 (6 bases). Germline V gene data show CDR1 as LNHDA and CDR2 as SQIVND (reference sequence). V lost 3 bases and J lost 9, with 14 bases in between. The length of the CDR3 is 13 residues. CDR3 DNA sequence: TGTGCCAGTAGTATTGCAGGGGTGCTAAGCTACACCTTC. Protein: CASSIAGVLSYTF.

V usage is TRBV7-2 and J usage is TRBJ1-4, with TRBD1 matching over 8 bases. The CDR3 length is 15 residues. Germline lookup yields CDR1 SGHTA and CDR2 FQGNSA. Losses at the gene ends were 5 bases for V and 5 bases for J; bases not matched to a gene: 7. CDR3 in DNA: TGTGCCAGCAGCCTCATAGGACAGGGAAATGAAAAACTGTTTTTT. It codes for CASSLIGQGNEKLFF.

CDR3 amino acids: CASSATGQGNQPQHF. As DNA, the CDR3 is TGTGCCAGCAGCGCTACAGGGCAGGGAAATCAGCCCCAGCATTTT. The chain employs TRBV9 and TRBJ1-5; weak D call: TRBD1 (6 bases). Trimming stripped 3 bases from V and 4 bases from J, with 14 bases between. This CDR3 comprises 15 residues. Per germline, CDR1 SGDLS and CDR2 YYNGEE.

This chain links TRBV6-5 with TRBJ2-7, with 7 nucleotides matching TRBD1. CDR1 and CDR2 from the germline V gene are MNHEY and SVGAGI. CDR3 length: 16 amino acids. V was pared by 0 bases and J by 3 bases, with 8 bases of the junction left unmatched. This chain's CDR3 is CASSYSIGQAYYEQYF. In nucleotides, the CDR3 is TGTGCCAGCAGTTACTCGATAGGACAGGCTTACTACGAGCAGTACTTC.

This clone was detected once. The chain combines TRBV7-2 with TRBJ1-1, with a weak D call TRBD1 (6 bases). The CDR3 runs 13 residues. Germline-derived CDR1 and CDR2 are SGHTA and FQGNSA. V shed 5 bases and J shed 10 bases, with 17 bases lying between them. Here the CDR3 DNA reads TGTGCCAGCAGCCCTCTTCCGGGGGGCCGAGCTTTCTTT. Translated, it gives CASSPLPGGRAFF.

The V and J genes are TRBV6-6 and TRBJ2-4, with 14 bases lining up with TRBD2. The CDR3 is made up of 14 amino acids. J lost 8 bases, V lost 8 bases, and 5 bases had no gene match. Germline V gives CDR1 MNHNY, CDR2 SVGAGI (reference sequence). CDR3 sequence reads: CASRLAGGQDIQYF. DNA of the CDR3: TGTGCCAGCCGACTAGCGGGAGGGCAGGACATTCAGTACTTC.

The V and J genes are TRBV2 and TRBJ2-5, with D unclear. With 1 base removed from V and 6 bases from J, the gap between germline ends came to 3 bases. CDR3 length: 11 amino acids. Germline V gene data show CDR1 as SNHLY and CDR2 as FYNNEI. The CDR3 nucleotides are TGTGCCAGCAGTGAAGTAAAGACCCAGTACTTC. Its protein product is CASSEVKTQYF. Complete variable domain (other parts from reference TRBV2 and TRBJ2-5): EPEVTQTPSHQVTQMGQEVILRCVPISNHLYFYWYRQILGQKVEFLVSFYNNEISEKSEIFDDQFSVERPDGSNFTLKIRSTKLEDSAMYFCASSEVKTQYFGPGTRLLVL.